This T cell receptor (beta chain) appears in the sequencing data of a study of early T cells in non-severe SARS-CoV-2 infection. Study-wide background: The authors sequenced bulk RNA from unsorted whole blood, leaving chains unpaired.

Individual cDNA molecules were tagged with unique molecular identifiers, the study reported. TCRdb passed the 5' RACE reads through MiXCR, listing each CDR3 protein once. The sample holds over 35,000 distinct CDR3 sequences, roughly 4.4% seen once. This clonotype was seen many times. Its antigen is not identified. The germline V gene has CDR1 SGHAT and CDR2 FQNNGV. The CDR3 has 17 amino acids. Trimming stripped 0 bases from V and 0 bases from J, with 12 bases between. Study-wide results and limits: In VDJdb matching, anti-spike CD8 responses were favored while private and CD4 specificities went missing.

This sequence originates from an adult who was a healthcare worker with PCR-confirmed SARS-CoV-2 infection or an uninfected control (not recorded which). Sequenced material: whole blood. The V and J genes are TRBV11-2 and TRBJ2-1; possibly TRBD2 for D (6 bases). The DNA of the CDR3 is TGTGCCAGCAGCTTAGATTGGGAGGTGAGCTCCTACAATGAGCAGTTCTTC. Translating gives CASSLDWEVSSYNEQFF.